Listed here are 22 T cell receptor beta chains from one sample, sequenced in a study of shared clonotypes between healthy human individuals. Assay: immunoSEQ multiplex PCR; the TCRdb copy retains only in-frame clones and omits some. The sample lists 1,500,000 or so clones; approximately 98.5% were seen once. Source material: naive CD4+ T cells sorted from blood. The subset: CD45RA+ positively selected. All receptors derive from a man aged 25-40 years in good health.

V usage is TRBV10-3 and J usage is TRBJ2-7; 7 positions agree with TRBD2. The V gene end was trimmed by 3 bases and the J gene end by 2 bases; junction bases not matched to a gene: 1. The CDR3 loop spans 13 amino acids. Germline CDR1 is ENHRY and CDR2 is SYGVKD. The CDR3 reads CAISELAPYEQYF. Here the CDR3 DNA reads TGTGCCATCAGTGAACTAGCGCCCTACGAGCAGTACTTC.

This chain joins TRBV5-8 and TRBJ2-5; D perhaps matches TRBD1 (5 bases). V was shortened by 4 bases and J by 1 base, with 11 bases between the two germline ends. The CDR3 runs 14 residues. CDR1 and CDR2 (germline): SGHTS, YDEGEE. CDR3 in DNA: TGTGCCAGCAGCGACAGATACTTCCAAGAGACCCAGTACTTC. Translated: CASSDRYFQETQYF.

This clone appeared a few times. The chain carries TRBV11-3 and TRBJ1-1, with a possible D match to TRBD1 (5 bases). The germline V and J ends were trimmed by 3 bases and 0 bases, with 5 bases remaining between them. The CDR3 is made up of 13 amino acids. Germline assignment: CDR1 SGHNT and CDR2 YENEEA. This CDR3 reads CASSLTVNTEAFF. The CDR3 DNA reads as TGTGCCAGCAGCTTGACAGTGAACACTGAAGCTTTCTTT.

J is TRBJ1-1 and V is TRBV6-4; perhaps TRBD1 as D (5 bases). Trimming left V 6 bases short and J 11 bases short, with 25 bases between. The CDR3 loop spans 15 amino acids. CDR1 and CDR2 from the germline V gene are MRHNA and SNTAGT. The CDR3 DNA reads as TGTGCCAGCAGACTTCACCACCGGGACCACTTCACGGCTTTCTTT. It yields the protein CASRLHHRDHFTAFF.

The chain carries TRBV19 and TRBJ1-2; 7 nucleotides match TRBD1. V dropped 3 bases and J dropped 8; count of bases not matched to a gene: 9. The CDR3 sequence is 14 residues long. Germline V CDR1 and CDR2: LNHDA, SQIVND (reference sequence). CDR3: CASSIQTGSEGYTF. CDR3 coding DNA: TGTGCCAGTAGTATCCAGACAGGGTCGGAAGGCTACACCTTC.

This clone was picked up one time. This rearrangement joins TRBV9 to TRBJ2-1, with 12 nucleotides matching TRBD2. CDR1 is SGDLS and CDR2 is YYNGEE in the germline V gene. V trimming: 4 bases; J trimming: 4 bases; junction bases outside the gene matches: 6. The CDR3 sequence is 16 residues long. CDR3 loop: CASSLGLAGGYNEQFF. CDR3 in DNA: TGTGCCAGCAGCCTTGGTCTAGCGGGGGGGTACAATGAGCAGTTCTTC.

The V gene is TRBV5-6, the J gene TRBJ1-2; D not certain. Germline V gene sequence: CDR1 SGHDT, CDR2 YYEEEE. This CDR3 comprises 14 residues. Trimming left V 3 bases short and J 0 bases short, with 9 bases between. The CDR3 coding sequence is TGTGCCAGCAGCTGGGGAATCACTAACTATGGCTACACCTTC. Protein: CASSWGITNYGYTF.

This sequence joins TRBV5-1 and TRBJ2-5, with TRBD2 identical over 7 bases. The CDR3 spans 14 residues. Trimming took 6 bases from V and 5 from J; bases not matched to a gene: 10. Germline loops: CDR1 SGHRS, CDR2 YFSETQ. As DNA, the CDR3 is TGCGCCAGCAACGGCGGGAGTCCTGCGGAGACCCAGTACTTC. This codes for CASNGGSPAETQYF.

The CDR3 sequence is CAISESRQGLGEQYF. In nucleotides, the CDR3 is TGTGCCATCAGTGAGTCGCGACAAGGGCTCGGCGAGCAGTACTTC. This rearrangement joins TRBV10-3 to TRBJ2-7; D not certain. V lost 0 bases and J lost 6, with 15 bases in between. There are 15 residues in the CDR3. CDR1 ENHRY and CDR2 SYGVKD come from the germline V gene.

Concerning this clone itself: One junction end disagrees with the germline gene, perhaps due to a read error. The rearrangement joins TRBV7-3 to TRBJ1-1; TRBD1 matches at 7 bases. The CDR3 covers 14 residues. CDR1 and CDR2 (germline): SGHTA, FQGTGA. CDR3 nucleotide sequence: TGTGCCAGCAGCTTAAGCCGGGACAGCCCAAGCTTGGTCTTT. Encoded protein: CASSLSRDSPSLVF.

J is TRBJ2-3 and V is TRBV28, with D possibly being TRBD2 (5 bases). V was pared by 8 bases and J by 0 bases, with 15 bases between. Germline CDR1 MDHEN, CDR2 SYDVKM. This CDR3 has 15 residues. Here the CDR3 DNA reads TGTGCCAGCTCCGCGGGCGGAGAGAGCACAGATACGCAGTATTTT. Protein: CASSAGGESTDTQYF.

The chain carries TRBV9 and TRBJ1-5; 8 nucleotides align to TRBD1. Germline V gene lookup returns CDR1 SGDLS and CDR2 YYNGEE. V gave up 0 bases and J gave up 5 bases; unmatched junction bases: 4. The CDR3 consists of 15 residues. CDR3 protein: CASSVGTGTYQPQHF. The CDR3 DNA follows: TGTGCCAGCAGCGTAGGGACAGGGACTTATCAGCCCCAGCATTTT.

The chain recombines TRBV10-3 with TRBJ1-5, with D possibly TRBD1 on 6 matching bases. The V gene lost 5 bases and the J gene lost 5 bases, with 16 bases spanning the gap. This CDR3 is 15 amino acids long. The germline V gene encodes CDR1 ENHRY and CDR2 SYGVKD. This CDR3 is CAISPGDQHDQPQHF. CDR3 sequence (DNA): TGTGCCATCAGTCCAGGGGACCAGCACGATCAGCCCCAGCATTTT.

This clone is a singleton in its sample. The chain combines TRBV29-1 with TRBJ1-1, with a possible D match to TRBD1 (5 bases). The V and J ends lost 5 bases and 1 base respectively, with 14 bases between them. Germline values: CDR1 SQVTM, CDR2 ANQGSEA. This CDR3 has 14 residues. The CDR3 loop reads CSVFPGLPNTEAFF. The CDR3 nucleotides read TGCAGCGTTTTCCCGGGACTTCCGAACACTGAAGCTTTCTTT.

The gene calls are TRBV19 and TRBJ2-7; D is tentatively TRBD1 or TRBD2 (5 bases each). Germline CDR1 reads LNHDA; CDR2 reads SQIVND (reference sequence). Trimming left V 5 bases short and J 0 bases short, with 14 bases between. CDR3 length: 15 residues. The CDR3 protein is CASSVVGDASYEQYF. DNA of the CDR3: TGTGCCAGTAGTGTCGTAGGGGACGCCTCCTACGAGCAGTACTTC.

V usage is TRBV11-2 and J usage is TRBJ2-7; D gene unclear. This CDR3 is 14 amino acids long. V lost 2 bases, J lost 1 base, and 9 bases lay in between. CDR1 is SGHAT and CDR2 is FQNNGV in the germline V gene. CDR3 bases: TGTGCCAGCAGCTTAAATCTACCGTCCTACGAGCAGTACTTC. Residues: CASSLNLPSYEQYF.

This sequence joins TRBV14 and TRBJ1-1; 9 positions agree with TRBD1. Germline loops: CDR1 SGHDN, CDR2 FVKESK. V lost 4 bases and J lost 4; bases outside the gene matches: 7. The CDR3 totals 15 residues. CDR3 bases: TGTGCCAGCAGCCGCGTAGGGACAGGGTTCACTGAAGCTTTCTTT. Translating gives CASSRVGTGFTEAFF.

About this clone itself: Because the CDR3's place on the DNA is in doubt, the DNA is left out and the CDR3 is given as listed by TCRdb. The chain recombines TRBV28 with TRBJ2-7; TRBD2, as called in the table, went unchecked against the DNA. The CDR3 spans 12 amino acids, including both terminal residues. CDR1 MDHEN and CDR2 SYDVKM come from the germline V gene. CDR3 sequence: CASSSSNRGLIF.

The chain's CDR3 is CASSSTSGSSEETQYF. The CDR3 region has the DNA TGCGCCAGCAGTTCGACTAGCGGGAGCTCAGAAGAGACCCAGTACTTC. This chain uses TRBV10-1 with TRBJ2-5; 12 bases fit TRBD2. The CDR3 has 16 amino acids. The ends lost 5 bases at V and 3 bases at J; junction bases unmatched: 7. Germline CDR1 is WNHNN and CDR2 is SYGVQD (reference sequence).

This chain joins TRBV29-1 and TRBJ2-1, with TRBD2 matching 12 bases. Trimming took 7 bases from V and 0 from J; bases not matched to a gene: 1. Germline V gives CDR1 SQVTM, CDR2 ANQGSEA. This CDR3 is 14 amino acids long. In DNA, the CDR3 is TGCAGCGAGACTAGCGGGAGCTCCTACAATGAGCAGTTCTTC. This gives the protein CSETSGSSYNEQFF.

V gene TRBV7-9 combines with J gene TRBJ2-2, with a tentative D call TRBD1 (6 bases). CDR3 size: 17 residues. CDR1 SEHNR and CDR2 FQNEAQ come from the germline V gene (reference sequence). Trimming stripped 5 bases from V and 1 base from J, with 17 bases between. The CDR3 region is CASSGRMRQVNTGELFF. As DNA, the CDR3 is TGTGCCAGCAGCGGAAGGATGCGACAGGTGAACACCGGGGAGCTGTTTTTT.

CDR3 in amino acids: CASSEGASTDTQYF. DNA of the CDR3: TGCGCCAGCAGTGAGGGTGCTAGCACAGATACGCAGTATTTT. The rearrangement joins TRBV10-1 to TRBJ2-3; D not certain. The CDR3 spans 14 residues. The V end was cut by 2 bases, the J end by 0 bases, with 6 bases between. Germline CDR1 is WNHNN and CDR2 is SYGVQD (reference sequence).